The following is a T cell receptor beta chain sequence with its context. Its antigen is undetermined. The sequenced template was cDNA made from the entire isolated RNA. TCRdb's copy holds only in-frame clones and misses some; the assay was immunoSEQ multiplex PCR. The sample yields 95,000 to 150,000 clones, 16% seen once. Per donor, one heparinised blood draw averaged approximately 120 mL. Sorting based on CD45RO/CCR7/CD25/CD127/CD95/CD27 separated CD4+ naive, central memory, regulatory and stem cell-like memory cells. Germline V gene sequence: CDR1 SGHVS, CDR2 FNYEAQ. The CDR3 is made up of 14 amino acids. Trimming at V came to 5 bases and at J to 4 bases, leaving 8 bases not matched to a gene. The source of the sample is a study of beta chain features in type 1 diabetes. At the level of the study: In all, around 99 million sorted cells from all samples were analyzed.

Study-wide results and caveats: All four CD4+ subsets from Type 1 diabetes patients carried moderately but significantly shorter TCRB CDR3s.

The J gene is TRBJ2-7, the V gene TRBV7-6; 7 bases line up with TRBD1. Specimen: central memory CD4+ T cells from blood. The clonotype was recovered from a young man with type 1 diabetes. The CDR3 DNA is TGTGCCAGCAGCCCTACAGGGGACGGGTACGAGCAGTACTTC. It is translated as CASSPTGDGYEQYF.